This T cell receptor (delta chain) was identified in a study of gamma-delta chains in newborns, infants, children. For the study at large: Innate gammadelta T cells reportedly expand polyclonally right after birth, driven by microbial exposure, per the title.

The CDR3 is 18 residues long. Germline V CDR1 and CDR2: GEAIGNYY, EKD. TCRdb redid the clone calls on the reads with CATT. Of roughly 3,100 delta-chain clones listed, 0.25% to 0.3% are singletons. To note about this clone: TCRdb lists the protein of a much larger clone for this DNA, which differs at residue 16, so this is likely a read error; the protein given here is translated from the DNA itself.

The sequence derives from a child who was a newborn, infant or young child, either healthy, febrile or measles-vaccinated (not recorded which). The sequenced sample was blood. This rearrangement joins TRDV2 to TRDJ3, with 11 bases aligning to TRDD3. Here the CDR3 DNA reads TGTGCCTGTGACACTGGGGGATACGGCTCCTGGGACACCCGACAGTTGTTTTTC. It codes for CACDTGGYGSWDTRQLFF.